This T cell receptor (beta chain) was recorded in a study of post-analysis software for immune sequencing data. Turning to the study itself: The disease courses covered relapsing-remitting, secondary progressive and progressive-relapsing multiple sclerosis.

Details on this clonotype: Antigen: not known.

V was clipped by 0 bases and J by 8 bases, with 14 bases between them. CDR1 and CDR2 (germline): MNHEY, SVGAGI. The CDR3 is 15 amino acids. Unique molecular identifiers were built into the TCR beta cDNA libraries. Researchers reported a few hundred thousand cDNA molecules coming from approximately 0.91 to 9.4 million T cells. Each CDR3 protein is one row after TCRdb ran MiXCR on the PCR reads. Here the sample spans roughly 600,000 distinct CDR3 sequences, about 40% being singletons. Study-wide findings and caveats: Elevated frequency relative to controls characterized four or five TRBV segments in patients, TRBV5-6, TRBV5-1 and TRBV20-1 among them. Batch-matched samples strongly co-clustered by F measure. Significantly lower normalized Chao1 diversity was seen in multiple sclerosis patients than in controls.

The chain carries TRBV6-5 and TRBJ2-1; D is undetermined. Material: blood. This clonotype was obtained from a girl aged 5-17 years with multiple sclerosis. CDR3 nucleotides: TGTGCCAGCAGTTACTCGCGACACGGCATAGATGAGCAGTTCTTC. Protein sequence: CASSYSRHGIDEQFF.